This TCR beta chain was documented in a study of T cells expressing NK-cell markers. The cDNA for TCR beta came from 5'RACE template switching with UMIs. From the 5' RACE reads, TCRdb lists one entry per CDR3 protein and no DNA. The sample has around 180,000 distinct CDR3 sequences; the top ten hold around 20%. The CDR3 totals 16 residues. Germline V gene data show CDR1 as DFQATT and CDR2 as SNEGSKA (reference sequence). What was sequenced was blood T cells: a sorted CD56 or NKG2C T cell subset, CD4+ or CD8+ T cells, or bulk PBMC T cells (not recorded which). The receptor was derived from a man aged 18-75 years in good health. The chain recombines TRBV20-1 with TRBJ1-4; as DNA is missing, the TRBD1 call by TCRdb cannot be tested. The CDR3 sequence is CSATGTEWSTNEKLFF.